This T cell receptor (beta chain) was sequenced for a study of blood T cell repertoires in COVID-19 (dated by TCRdb to 2018 to 2020). For context, the study as a whole: Collaborator samples came from the United States, Italy and Spain and covered acute and convalescent phases of COVID-19. Where available, HLA class I and class II types were obtained from metadata supplied by the sample provider rather than from assay-based typing. Samples were obtained from the ongoing ImmuneRACE study (first 160 participants) and from over 1,000 subjects provided by 6 global collaborators. The dataset comprised deeply sampled blood TCRbeta repertoires from subjects exposed to, actively infected with, or recovered from COVID-19. A de-identified subject ID, COVID-19 status, age in years and sex were almost always included in the sample metadata. The repertoires were made available in a free public database intended to serve as a resource for research on the immune response to SARS-CoV-2. The prospective study material was composed of cDNA or gDNA derived from T cells, B-cell-depleted T cells, or PBMCs.

Here is what the overall study found, with its caveats: How much clinical and demographic metadata was included differed by source and by participant, and the metadata was provided uncurated.

TCRbeta CDR3 regions were amplified from genomic DNA by means of the immunoSEQ Assay, a bias-controlled multiplex PCR. The source study handled its data this way. Within the assay, amplification of reference gene primers was used to estimate how many nucleated cells each sample contained. To quantify the absolute abundance of each unique TCRbeta CDR3 rearrangement, sequence reads were collapsed and filtered. Productive Simpson clonality was computed per sample as the square root of Simpson's diversity index over productive rearrangements. This immuneACCESS table, as held by TCRdb, lists in-frame sequences with V and J called but not all clones. Of the missing ones, under half trace to an unresolved V gene in checked studies; the others have no known cause. The V and J calls and clone size come from that table; D and trimming were worked out from the DNA. The sample table shows 150,000 to 200,000 clones, and about nine tenths are seen once. Together, the top ten hold around 3.3% of the sample.

Whole blood was collected in K2EDTA tubes by collaborating institutions according to the institutions' own protocols. Collaborator samples were shipped for TCRbeta analysis as frozen whole blood, isolated PBMCs, or DNA extracted from either sample type. Notes on this clone: It has no known antigen specificity. The record has no base qualities; no much larger clone is one base away.

The source is a man aged 70-80 years with acute or convalescent COVID-19. Input material: peripheral blood.

The DNA is TGTGCCAGCAGCTTAGAATGGGGGCCCTACGAGCAGTACTTC. Translated, this is CASSLEWGPYEQYF. In this chain, TRBV7-3 is recombined with TRBJ2-7, and perhaps TRBD1 as D gene, on 6 matching bases. For CDR1 and CDR2, the germline V gene lists SGHTA and FQGTGA. The CDR3 has 14 amino acids, counting the end cysteine and phenylalanine. The only DNA kept is the CDR3, 42 bases in frame from the first base. Trimming removed 2 bases from V and 2 bases from J, leaving 10 bases between the germline ends.